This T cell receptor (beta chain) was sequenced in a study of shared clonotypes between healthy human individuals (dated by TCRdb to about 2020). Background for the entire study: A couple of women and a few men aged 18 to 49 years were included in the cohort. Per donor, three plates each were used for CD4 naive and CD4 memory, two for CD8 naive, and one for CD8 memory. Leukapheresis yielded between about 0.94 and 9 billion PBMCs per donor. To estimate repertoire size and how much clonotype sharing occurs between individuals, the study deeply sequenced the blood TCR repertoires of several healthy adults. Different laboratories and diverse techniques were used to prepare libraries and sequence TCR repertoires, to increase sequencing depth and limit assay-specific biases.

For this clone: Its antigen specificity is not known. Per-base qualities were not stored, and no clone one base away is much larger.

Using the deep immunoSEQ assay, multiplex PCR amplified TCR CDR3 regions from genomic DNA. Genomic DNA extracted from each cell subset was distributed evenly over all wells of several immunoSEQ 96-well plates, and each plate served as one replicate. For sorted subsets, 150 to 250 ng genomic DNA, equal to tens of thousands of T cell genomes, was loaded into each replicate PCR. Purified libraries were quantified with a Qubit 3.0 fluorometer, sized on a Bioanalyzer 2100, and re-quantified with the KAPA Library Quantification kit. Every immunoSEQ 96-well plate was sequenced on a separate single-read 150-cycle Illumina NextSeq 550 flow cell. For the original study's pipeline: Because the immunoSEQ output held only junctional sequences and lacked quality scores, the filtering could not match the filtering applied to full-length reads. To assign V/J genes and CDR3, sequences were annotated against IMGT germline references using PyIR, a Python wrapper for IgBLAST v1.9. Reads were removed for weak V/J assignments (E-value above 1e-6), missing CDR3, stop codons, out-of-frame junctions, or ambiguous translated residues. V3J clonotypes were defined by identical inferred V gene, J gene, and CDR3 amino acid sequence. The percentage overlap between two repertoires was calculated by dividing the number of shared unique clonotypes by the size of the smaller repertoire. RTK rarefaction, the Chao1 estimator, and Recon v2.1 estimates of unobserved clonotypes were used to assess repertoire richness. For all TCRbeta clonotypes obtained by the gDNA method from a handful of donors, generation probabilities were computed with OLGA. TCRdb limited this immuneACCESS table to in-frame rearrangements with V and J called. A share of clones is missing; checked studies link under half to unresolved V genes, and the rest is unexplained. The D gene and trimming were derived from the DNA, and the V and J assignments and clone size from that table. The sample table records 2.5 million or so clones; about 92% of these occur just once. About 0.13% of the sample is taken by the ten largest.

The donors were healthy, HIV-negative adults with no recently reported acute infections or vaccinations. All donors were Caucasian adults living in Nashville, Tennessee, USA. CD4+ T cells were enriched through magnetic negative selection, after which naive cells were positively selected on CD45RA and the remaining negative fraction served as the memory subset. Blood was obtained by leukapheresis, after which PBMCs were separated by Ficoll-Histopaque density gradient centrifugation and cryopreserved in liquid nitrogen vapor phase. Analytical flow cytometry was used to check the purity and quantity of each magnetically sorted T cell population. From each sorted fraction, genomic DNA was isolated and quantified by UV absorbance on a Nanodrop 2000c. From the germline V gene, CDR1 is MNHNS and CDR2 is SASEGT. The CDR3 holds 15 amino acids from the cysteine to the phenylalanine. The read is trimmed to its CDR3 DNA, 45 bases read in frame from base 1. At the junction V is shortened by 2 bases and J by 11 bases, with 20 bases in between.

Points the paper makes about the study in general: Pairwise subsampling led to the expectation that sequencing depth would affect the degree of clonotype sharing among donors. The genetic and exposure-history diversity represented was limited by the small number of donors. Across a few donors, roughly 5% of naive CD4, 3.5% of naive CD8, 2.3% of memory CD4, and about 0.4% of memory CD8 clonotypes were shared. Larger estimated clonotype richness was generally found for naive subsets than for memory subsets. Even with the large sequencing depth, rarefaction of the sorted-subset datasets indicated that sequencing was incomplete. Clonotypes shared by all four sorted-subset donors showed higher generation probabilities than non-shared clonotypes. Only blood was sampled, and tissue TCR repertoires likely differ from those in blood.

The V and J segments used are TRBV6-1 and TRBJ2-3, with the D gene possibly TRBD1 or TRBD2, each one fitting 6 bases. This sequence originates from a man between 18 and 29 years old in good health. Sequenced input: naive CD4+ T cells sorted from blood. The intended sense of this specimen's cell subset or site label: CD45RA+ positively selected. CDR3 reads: CASSERGHQGGRQYF. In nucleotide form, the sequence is TGTGCCAGCAGTGAAAGGGGCCACCAAGGGGGGAGGCAGTATTTT.